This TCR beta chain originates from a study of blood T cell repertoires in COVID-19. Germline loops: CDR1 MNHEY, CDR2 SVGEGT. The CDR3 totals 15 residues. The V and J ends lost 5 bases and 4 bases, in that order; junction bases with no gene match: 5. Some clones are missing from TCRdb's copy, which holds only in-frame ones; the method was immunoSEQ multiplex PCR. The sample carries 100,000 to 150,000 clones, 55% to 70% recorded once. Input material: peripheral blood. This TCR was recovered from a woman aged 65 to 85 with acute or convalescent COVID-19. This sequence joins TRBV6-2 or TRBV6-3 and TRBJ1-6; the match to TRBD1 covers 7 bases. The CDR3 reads CASSNGQVYNSPLHF. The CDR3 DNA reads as TGTGCCAGCAGTAACGGACAGGTTTATAATTCACCCCTCCACTTT.